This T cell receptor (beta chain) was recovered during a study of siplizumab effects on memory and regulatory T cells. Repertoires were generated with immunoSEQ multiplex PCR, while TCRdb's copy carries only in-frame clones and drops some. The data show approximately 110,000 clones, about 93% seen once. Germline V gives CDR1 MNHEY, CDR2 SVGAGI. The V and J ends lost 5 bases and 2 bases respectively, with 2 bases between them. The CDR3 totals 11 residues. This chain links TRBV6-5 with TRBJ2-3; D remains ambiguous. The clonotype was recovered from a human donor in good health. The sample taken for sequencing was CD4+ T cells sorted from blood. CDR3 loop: CASSPTDTQYF. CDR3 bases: TGTGCCAGCAGTCCCACAGATACGCAGTATTTT.